Sequencing of this T cell receptor beta chain was carried out in a study of shared clonotypes between healthy human individuals. The study, taken as a whole, reports: Naive CD4 clonotype sharing across a few donors was approximately 5%. Rarefaction demonstrated incomplete sorted-subset sequencing despite large depth.

The method was immunoSEQ multiplex PCR; TCRdb's version includes in-frame clones alone and lacks a portion of them. The sample lists roughly 760,000 clones, over 65% seen once, with about 1.7% in the top ten. On this clone: Its antigen is unidentified.

Germline lookup yields CDR1 SGHVS and CDR2 FQNEAQ. Trimming removed 2 bases at V and 6 bases at J, with 16 bases between. The CDR3 has 16 residues. The V call is TRBV7-8, the J call TRBJ2-2; D possibly corresponds to TRBD2 (6 bases). This receptor was taken from a woman aged 25-40 years in good health. Sequencing used memory CD4+ T cells sorted from blood. The subset was: CD45RA-negative fraction. The CDR3 DNA reads as TGTGCCAGCAGCTTATCCGGGGGTGCGGTAGCCGGGGAGCTGTTTTTT. Protein product: CASSLSGGAVAGELFF.